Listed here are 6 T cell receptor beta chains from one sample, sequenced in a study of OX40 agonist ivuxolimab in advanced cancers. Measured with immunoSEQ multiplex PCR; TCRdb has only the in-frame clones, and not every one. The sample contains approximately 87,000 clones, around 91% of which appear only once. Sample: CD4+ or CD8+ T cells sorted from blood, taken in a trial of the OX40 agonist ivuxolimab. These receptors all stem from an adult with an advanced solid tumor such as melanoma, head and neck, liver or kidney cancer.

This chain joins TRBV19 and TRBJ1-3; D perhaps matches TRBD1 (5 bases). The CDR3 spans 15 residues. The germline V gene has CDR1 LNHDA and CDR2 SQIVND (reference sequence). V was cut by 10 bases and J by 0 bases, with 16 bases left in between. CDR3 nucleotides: TGTGCCACTAATGGGGCCAGCTACTCTGGAAACACCATATATTTT. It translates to CATNGASYSGNTIYF.

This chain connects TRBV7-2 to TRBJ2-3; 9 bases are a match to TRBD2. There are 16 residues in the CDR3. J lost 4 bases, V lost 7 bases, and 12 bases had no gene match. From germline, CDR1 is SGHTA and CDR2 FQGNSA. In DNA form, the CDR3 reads TGTGCCAGCAACCGAGGTGGCGGGAGGGCCGCAGATACGCAGTATTTT. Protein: CASNRGGGRAADTQYF.

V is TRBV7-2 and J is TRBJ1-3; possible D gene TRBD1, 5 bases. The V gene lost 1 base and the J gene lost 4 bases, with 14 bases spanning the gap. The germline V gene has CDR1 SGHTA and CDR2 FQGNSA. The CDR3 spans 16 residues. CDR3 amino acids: CASSLVQGGTGNTIYF. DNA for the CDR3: TGTGCCAGCAGCTTAGTTCAGGGCGGAACAGGAAACACCATATATTTT. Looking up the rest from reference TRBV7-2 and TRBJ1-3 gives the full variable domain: GAGVSQSPSNKVTEKGKDVELRCDPISGHTALYWYRQSLGQGLEFLIYFQGNSAPDKSGLPSDRFSAERTGGSVSTLTIQRTQQEDSAVYLCASSLVQGGTGNTIYFGEGSWLTVV.

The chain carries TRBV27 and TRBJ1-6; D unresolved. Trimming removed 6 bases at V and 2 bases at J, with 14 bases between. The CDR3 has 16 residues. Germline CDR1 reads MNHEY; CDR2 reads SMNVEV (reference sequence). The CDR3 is CASSREFSTYNSPLHF. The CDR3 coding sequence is TGTGCCAGCAGCCGGGAGTTCTCCACCTATAATTCACCCCTCCACTTT.

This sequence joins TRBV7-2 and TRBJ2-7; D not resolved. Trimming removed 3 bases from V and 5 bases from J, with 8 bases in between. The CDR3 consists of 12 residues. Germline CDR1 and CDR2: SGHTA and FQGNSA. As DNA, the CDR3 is TGTGCCAGCAGCTTGAATCGGAACGAGCAGTACTTC. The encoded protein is CASSLNRNEQYF. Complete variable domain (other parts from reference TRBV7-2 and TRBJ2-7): GAGVSQSPSNKVTEKGKDVELRCDPISGHTALYWYRQSLGQGLEFLIYFQGNSAPDKSGLPSDRFSAERTGGSVSTLTIQRTQQEDSAVYLCASSLNRNEQYFGPGTRLTVT.

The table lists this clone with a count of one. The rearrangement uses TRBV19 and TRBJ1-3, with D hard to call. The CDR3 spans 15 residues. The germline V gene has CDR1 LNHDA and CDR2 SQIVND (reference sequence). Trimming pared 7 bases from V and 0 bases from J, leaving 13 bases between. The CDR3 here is CASIPNDNSGNTIYF. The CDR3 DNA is TGTGCCAGTATCCCAAATGATAACTCTGGAAACACCATATATTTT.